Listed below are T cell receptor beta chains from one sample, sequenced in a study of cytomegalovirus exposure and HLA in healthy donors. Assay: immunoSEQ multiplex PCR; the TCRdb copy retains only in-frame clones and omits some. The sample contains approximately 44,000 clones, 70% to 85% of which appear only once. What was sequenced was PBMCs. All receptors derive from a man younger than 40 in good health and CMV-seronegative. Each CDR3 is given with its conserved first and last residue. A D gene is named only where the DNA matches it firmly. Some rows mark clone size as missing; the rest say once, few, many or name a class of expanded clone.

>TRBJ1-1|TRBV2|.|.
CASSQGWYTEAFF
TGTGCCAGCAGTCAGGGTTGGTACACTGAAGCTTTCTTT
>TRBJ2-4|TRBV7-3|.|.
CASSLHTRDKNIQYF
TGTGCCAGCAGCTTACACACCCGGGACAAAAACATTCAGTACTTC
>TRBJ1-5|TRBV27|.|.
CASSLWGTTPSQPQHF
TGTGCCAGCAGTTTATGGGGGACAACTCCGAGTCAGCCCCAGCATTTT
>TRBJ2-1|TRBV9|TRBD2|.
CASSVVPLAGGDEQFF
TGTGCCAGCAGCGTAGTACCACTAGCGGGAGGTGACGAGCAGTTCTTC
>TRBJ2-7|TRBV28|.|.
CASSVGGIAYEQYF
TGTGCCAGCTCGGTAGGGGGAATTGCCTACGAGCAGTACTTC
>TRBJ1-2|TRBV29-1|.|few
CSVELGAGYGYTF
TGCAGCGTTGAACTGGGGGCCGGCTATGGCTACACCTTC
>TRBJ1-1|TRBV5-5|.|.
CASSSTGVRAGEAFF
TGTGCCAGCAGCTCGACGGGCGTGAGAGCGGGAGAAGCTTTCTTT
>TRBJ2-1|TRBV11-3|.|.
CASSLVSYNEQFF
TGTGCCAGCAGCTTAGTGAGCTACAATGAGCAGTTCTTC
>TRBJ2-7|TRBV2|TRBD2|.
CASSSTSGSYEQYF
TGTGCCAGCAGTTCGACTAGCGGGAGCTACGAGCAGTACTTC
>TRBJ1-5|TRBV7-2|.|once
CASSLDRVGQPQHF
TGTGCCAGCAGCTTAGACAGGGTAGGTCAGCCCCAGCATTTT
>TRBJ2-6|TRBV12-5|.|.
CASGDLQQALWANVLTF
TGTGCTAGTGGGGACCTCCAACAGGCCCTCTGGGCCAACGTCCTGACTTTC
>TRBJ2-7|TRBV5-1|TRBD1|.
CASSRQQGAYEQYF
TGCGCCAGCAGCCGTCAACAGGGGGCCTACGAGCAGTACTTC
>TRBJ1-1|TRBV4-2|.|once
CASSQAVSGNTEAFF
TGTGCCAGCAGCCAAGCGGTTTCAGGGAACACTGAAGCTTTCTTT
>TRBJ1-2|TRBV18|TRBD1|.
CASSPNQGTGLNYGYTF
TGTGCCAGCTCACCGAACCAGGGGACAGGGCTTAACTATGGCTACACCTTC
>TRBJ1-1|TRBV7-8|TRBD1|.
CASSLGTGRAFF
TGTGCCAGCAGCTTAGGGACAGGGAGGGCTTTCTTT